The rows below give T cell receptor beta chains drawn from one sample of a study of blood T cell repertoires in COVID-19. TCRdb keeps only in-frame clones here, not all; method: immunoSEQ multiplex PCR. The sample contains more than 300,000 clones, about 90% of which appear only once. The material sequenced was peripheral blood. The receptors shown here come from a woman aged 25-40 years with COVID-19, enrolled during active disease. CDR3s include the opening cysteine and the closing phenylalanine or tryptophan. D genes are given only for firm matches. The size of a clone is reported for some rows only, either as once, few or many, or as a class for expanded clones.

abundance: -
j_gene: TRBJ2-1
v_gene: TRBV5-1
d_gene: TRBD2
CDR3nt: TGCGCCAGCAGGGCCGGGACTAGCTACAATGAGCAGTTCTTC
CDR3aa: CASRAGTSYNEQFF

abundance: -
j_gene: TRBJ1-1
v_gene: TRBV28
d_gene: -
CDR3nt: TGTGCCAGCAGTTTACCCCAACGAGAAACTGAAGCTTTCTTT
CDR3aa: CASSLPQRETEAFF

abundance: -
j_gene: TRBJ1-1
v_gene: TRBV27
d_gene: -
CDR3nt: TGTGCCAGCAGTCTAAGACAGGAAACTGAAGCTTTCTTT
CDR3aa: CASSLRQETEAFF

abundance: -
j_gene: TRBJ2-7
v_gene: TRBV6-1
d_gene: -
CDR3nt: TGTGCCAGCAGTGAGCTATTTGGGCATGACTACGAGCAGTACTTC
CDR3aa: CASSELFGHDYEQYF

abundance: -
j_gene: TRBJ1-3
v_gene: TRBV6-5
d_gene: -
CDR3nt: TGTGCCAGCAGTTACTCGATCGGGTCCGGAAACACCATATATTTT
CDR3aa: CASSYSIGSGNTIYF

abundance: -
j_gene: TRBJ1-6
v_gene: TRBV6-5
d_gene: TRBD1
CDR3nt: TGTGCCAGCAGTTTCGGGACAGGGAATTCACCCCTCCACTTT
CDR3aa: CASSFGTGNSPLHF

abundance: once
j_gene: TRBJ1-5
v_gene: TRBV4-1
d_gene: TRBD1
CDR3nt: TGCGCCAGCAGCCCGGAGACAGGGATCAATCAGCCCCAGCATTTT
CDR3aa: CASSPETGINQPQHF

abundance: once
j_gene: TRBJ2-7
v_gene: TRBV30
d_gene: TRBD1
CDR3nt: TGTGCCTGGAGTAGGACAGGGTACGAGCAGTACTTC
CDR3aa: CAWSRTGYEQYF

abundance: -
j_gene: TRBJ2-2
v_gene: TRBV5-1
d_gene: -
CDR3nt: TGCGCCAGCAGCTTGCTGGGAGGCGTCACCGGGGAGCTGTTTTTT
CDR3aa: CASSLLGGVTGELFF

abundance: -
j_gene: TRBJ2-3
v_gene: TRBV7-6
d_gene: TRBD2
CDR3nt: TGTGCCAGCAGCTTATCAATAAGGACTAGCGGCCGAGGAGGGACGCAGTATTTT
CDR3aa: CASSLSIRTSGRGGTQYF

abundance: -
j_gene: TRBJ2-3
v_gene: TRBV9
d_gene: TRBD2
CDR3nt: TGTGCCAGCAGCGTATCCTCCGGGACTAACGGGGATACGCAGTATTTT
CDR3aa: CASSVSSGTNGDTQYF

abundance: -
j_gene: TRBJ2-1
v_gene: TRBV10-3
d_gene: -
CDR3nt: TGTGCCATCAGTGAAAGAGCGAAAGTTGGCGATGAGCAGTTCTTC
CDR3aa: CAISERAKVGDEQFF

abundance: -
j_gene: TRBJ1-2
v_gene: TRBV1
d_gene: -
CDR3nt: TGCACCAGCAGCTTTCGGTCCTCCTATGGCTACACCTTC
CDR3aa: CTSSFRSSYGYTF

abundance: -
j_gene: TRBJ1-1
v_gene: TRBV2
d_gene: TRBD1
CDR3nt: TGTGCCAGCAGTAGACAGGGGGCCCTCACTGAAGCTTTCTTT
CDR3aa: CASSRQGALTEAFF

abundance: -
j_gene: TRBJ2-5
v_gene: TRBV9
d_gene: -
CDR3nt: TGTGCCAGCAGTCCGGGCAGCGGAGCAGAGACCCAGTACTTC
CDR3aa: CASSPGSGAETQYF

abundance: -
j_gene: TRBJ2-7
v_gene: TRBV6-5
d_gene: TRBD2
CDR3nt: TGTGCCAGCAGTTCGGGAGGGATCAAGGGGTACGAGCAGTACTTC
CDR3aa: CASSSGGIKGYEQYF

abundance: -
j_gene: TRBJ1-1
v_gene: TRBV28
d_gene: -
CDR3nt: TGTGCCAGCAGACCAGGACACCTGAACACTGAAGCTTTCTTT
CDR3aa: CASRPGHLNTEAFF

abundance: -
j_gene: TRBJ1-5
v_gene: TRBV18
d_gene: -
CDR3nt: TGTGCCAGCTCACCACGGGGTAGAATGACAGCCCAGCATTTT
CDR3aa: CASSPRGRMTAQHF

abundance: few
j_gene: TRBJ2-2
v_gene: TRBV3-1/TRBV3-2
d_gene: TRBD1
CDR3nt: TGTGCCTCCTGGACAGGGCGCACCGGGGAGCTGTTTTTT
CDR3aa: CASWTGRTGELFF

abundance: -
j_gene: TRBJ2-1
v_gene: TRBV3-1/TRBV3-2
d_gene: -
CDR3nt: TGTGCCACTAAACCGGGACTGGTGACTGATGAGCAGTTCTTC
CDR3aa: CATKPGLVTDEQFF

abundance: -
j_gene: TRBJ2-5
v_gene: TRBV15
d_gene: -
CDR3nt: TGTGCCACCAGCAGTCCGGACGGGACTCCTAAAGGGGAGACCCAGTACTTC
CDR3aa: CATSSPDGTPKGETQYF

abundance: -
j_gene: TRBJ2-2
v_gene: TRBV14
d_gene: -
CDR3nt: TGTGCCAGCAGCCAAGCCGGGGCGAACACCGGGGAGCTGTTTTTT
CDR3aa: CASSQAGANTGELFF

abundance: -
j_gene: TRBJ2-5
v_gene: TRBV11-2
d_gene: TRBD2
CDR3nt: TGTGCCAGCAGCTTAGATGGGGGGGTTCAGGAGACCCAGTACTTC
CDR3aa: CASSLDGGVQETQYF

abundance: -
j_gene: TRBJ2-1
v_gene: TRBV11-2
d_gene: TRBD2
CDR3nt: TGTGCCAGCAGCCTTTGGACTAGCGGGAGGGGGTACAATGAGCAGTTCTTC
CDR3aa: CASSLWTSGRGYNEQFF

abundance: -
j_gene: TRBJ2-7
v_gene: TRBV4-1
d_gene: TRBD1
CDR3nt: TGCGCCAGCAGCACAGGGGGAGAAATCTACGAGCAGTACTTC
CDR3aa: CASSTGGEIYEQYF

abundance: -
j_gene: TRBJ2-6
v_gene: TRBV6-5
d_gene: -
CDR3nt: TGTGCCAGCCTCTCCGGGGGGCGGGCCAACGTCCTGACTTTC
CDR3aa: CASLSGGRANVLTF